This note documents a single T cell receptor beta chain sequence. The antigen is not known. The source of the sample is a study of T cell responses to AZD1222 COVID-19 vaccine. Study results and caveats: Receipt of two AZD1222 doses was followed by a rise in Spike-specific TCR breadth and depth.

The CDR3 runs to 15 residues. CDR1 MNHEY and CDR2 SVGAGI come from the germline V gene. Trimming took 8 bases from V and 4 from J; bases not matched to a gene: 9. The assay was immunoSEQ multiplex PCR, and TCRdb's table has in-frame clones only and misses some. This sample has approximately 150,000 clones, with around nine tenths found just once. V usage is TRBV6-5 and J usage is TRBJ1-3, with 9 bases aligning to TRBD1. The origin of this receptor is an adult in good health. The sample in question was peripheral blood, obtained on day 0 of AZD1222 vaccination. The CDR3 DNA sequence: TGTGCCAGCGAACAGGGGGCTAAGAGCGGAAACACCATATATTTT. It is translated as CASEQGAKSGNTIYF.